A selection of T cell receptor beta chains follows, all from one sample in a study of PD-L1 blockade in urothelial cancer. Repertoires were generated with immunoSEQ multiplex PCR, while TCRdb's copy carries only in-frame clones and drops some. This table holds approximately 100,000 clones, roughly nine tenths found once. Sample: PBMCs, taken around atezolizumab (anti-PD-L1) treatment. These receptors all stem from a woman of 80 years or more with urothelial cancer. The CDR3 runs from the conserved cysteine through the conserved F or W.

>TRBJ2-2|TRBV7-3
CASSPIRQDTGELFF
>TRBJ1-1|TRBV27
CASSGDRKMNTEAFF
>TRBJ1-1|TRBV29-1
CSVRQVNTEAFF
>TRBJ1-3|TRBV19
CASMDRGSGNTIYF
>TRBJ2-1|TRBV2
CASSEALAGFYNEQFF
>TRBJ2-5|TRBV5-1
CASSPEAGSKTQYF
>TRBJ2-6|TRBV14
CASSQPQGSGANVLTF
>TRBJ2-1|TRBV7-2
CASSLGVNEQFF
>TRBJ2-3|TRBV27
CASTLGQSSTDTQYF
>.|TRBV29-1
CSASEGDYEQYF
>TRBJ2-7|TRBV19
CASSMSGEGPYEQYF
>TRBJ2-5|TRBV5-6
CASSFTSGREEQETQYF
>TRBJ2-5|TRBV30
CAWRAGWETQYF
>TRBJ1-1|TRBV6-6
CASSLRVTEAFF
>TRBJ1-1|TRBV5-8
CASSWGRNTEAFF
>TRBJ2-5|TRBV29-1
CSVVFSGETQYF
>TRBJ2-5|TRBV11-2
CASSSLLEGTKETQYF
>TRBJ1-2|TRBV28
CASSLMGRLGGYTF
>TRBJ1-3|TRBV10-3
CAIRGQGGSGNTIYF
>TRBJ1-1|TRBV11-2
CASSLDPTGLAFF
>TRBJ2-7|TRBV5-1
CASSLNRDRVSEQYF
>TRBJ1-2|TRBV19
CASNPNRAYYGYTF